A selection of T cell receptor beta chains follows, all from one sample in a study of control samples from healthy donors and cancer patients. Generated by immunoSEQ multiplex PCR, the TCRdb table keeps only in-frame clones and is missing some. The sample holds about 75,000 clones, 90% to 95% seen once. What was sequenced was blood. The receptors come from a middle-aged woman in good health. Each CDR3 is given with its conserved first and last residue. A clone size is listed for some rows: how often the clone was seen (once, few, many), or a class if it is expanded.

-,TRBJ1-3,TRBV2,CASSREQSSGNTIYF
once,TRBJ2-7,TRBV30,CAWSSFGTGSEYEQYF
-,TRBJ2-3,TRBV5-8,CASSLNRGGTDTQYF
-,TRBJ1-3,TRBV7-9,CTHGGAGNTIYF
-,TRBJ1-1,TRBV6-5,CASSSVNTEAFF
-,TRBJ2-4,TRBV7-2,CASSLAVAKNIQYF
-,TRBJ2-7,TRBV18,CAGSKGAQTYEQYF
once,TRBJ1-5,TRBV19,CASSIDRGQPQHF
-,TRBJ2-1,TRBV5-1,CASSLTSGYNEQFF
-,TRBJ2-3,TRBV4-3,CASSQDGGSPDTQYF
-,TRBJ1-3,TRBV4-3,CASSQDGGGTGNTIYF
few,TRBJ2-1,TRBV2,CASSLDSSYNEQFF
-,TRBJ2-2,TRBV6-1,CASSEQGAKNTGELFF
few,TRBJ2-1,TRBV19,CASSWGYNEQFF
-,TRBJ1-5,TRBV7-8,CASRAGTGAYSNQPQHF
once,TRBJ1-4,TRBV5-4,CASSFFATNEKLFF
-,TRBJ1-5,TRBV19,CASSISRPIQNQPQHF
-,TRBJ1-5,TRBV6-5,CASSLTGVGNQPQHF
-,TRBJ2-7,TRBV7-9,CASSPTTGTTKYEQYF
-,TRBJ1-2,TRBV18,CASSPTTANYGYTF
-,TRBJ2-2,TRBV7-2,CASSSDLRHGGSSGELFF
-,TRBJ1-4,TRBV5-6,CASSLQGLNEKLFF
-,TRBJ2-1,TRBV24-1,CATSEGTGRNEQFF
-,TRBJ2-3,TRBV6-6,CASSGGGASTDTQYF
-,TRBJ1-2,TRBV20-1,CSAHGHLGYTF
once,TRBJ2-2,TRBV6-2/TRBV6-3,CASSYPGQGWAGELFF
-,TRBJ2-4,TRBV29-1,CSVEKGRTGANIQYF
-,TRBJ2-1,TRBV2,CASISAGLAVNEQFF
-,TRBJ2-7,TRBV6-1,CASSEAQGTSREQYF